These 29 T cell receptor beta chains came from one sample sequenced in a study of CD8 T cells in ankylosing spondylitis. Notes on the study in general: A TCR beta motif made of fewer than ten highly homologous variants seemed typical of ankylosing spondylitis blood.

No antigen is known for these receptors. TCRdb ran MiXCR on the 5' RACE reads and lists one entry per CDR3 protein. This table holds 500,000 to 550,000 distinct CDR3 sequences, more than 9.5% found once. The sequenced material came from blood, either unsorted or a sorted T cell fraction (not recorded which). All receptors derive from a male donor with ankylosing spondylitis.

The chain links TRBV5-5 to TRBJ1-2; no clear D. The length of the CDR3 is 14 residues. V was shortened by 4 bases and J by 8 bases, with 18 bases between the two germline ends. Looked up from germline, CDR1 is SGHKS and CDR2 is YYEKEE (reference sequence). CDR3 sequence (DNA): TGTGCCAGCAGCCATGTAGGGATTGAAGGCGGCTACACCTTC. Translation gives CASSHVGIEGGYTF.

J is TRBJ2-3 and V is TRBV5-6; D remains ambiguous. This CDR3 has 16 amino acids. The germline V gene has CDR1 SGHDT and CDR2 YYEEEE. Between the trimmed V and J ends, which lost 0 bases and 2 bases, there was a span of 13 bases. CDR3 coding DNA: TGTGCCAGCAGCTTGGTGAGCCACCCAACCACAGATACGCAGTATTTT. Protein product: CASSLVSHPTTDTQYF.

This clonotype was seen repeatedly, ten times or more. CDR3 region: CAISGSSYEQYF. In nucleotides, the CDR3 is TGTGCCATCAGTGGGAGCTCCTACGAGCAGTACTTC. The V gene is TRBV10-3, the J gene TRBJ2-7; no clear D. Trimming stripped 4 bases from V and 0 bases from J, with 4 bases between. The CDR3 contains 12 residues. Germline assignment: CDR1 ENHRY and CDR2 SYGVKD.

The chain uses TRBV5-1 and TRBJ2-6; a possible D gene is TRBD1 (5 bases). The CDR3 length is 17 residues. The ends were cut back, 6 bases at V and 1 base at J, with 17 bases in the middle. The germline V gene encodes CDR1 SGHRS and CDR2 YFSETQ. The CDR3 DNA reads TGCGCCAGCACCGTGGCCAGCCAGGGTTCTGGGGCCAACGTCCTGACTTTC. Translating it yields CASTVASQGSGANVLTF.

This clonotype was detected a few times. The chain combines TRBV4-2 with TRBJ1-6; no clear D. The CDR3 is made up of 16 amino acids. V was clipped by 0 bases and J by 6 bases, with 12 bases between them. Germline V gene sequence: CDR1 LGHNA, CDR2 YNFKEQ. CDR3 nucleotides: TGTGCCAGCAGCCAAGATAACAGCCTATTTAATTCACCCCTCCACTTT. Protein sequence: CASSQDNSLFNSPLHF.

V and J are TRBV2 and TRBJ1-2; weak D call: TRBD1 (5 bases). The length of the CDR3 is 13 residues. From germline, CDR1 is SNHLY and CDR2 FYNNEI. Trimming shortened V by 7 bases and J by 0 bases, and 9 bases separated the two germline ends. CDR3 DNA sequence: TGTGCCAGCATTCTACAGGCTAACTATGGCTACACCTTC. Its translation: CASILQANYGYTF. Full variable domain (missing parts from reference TRBV2 and TRBJ1-2): EPEVTQTPSHQVTQMGQEVILRCVPISNHLYFYWYRQILGQKVEFLVSFYNNEISEKSEIFDDQFSVERPDGSNFTLKIRSTKLEDSAMYFCASILQANYGYTFGSGTRLTVV.

The genes are TRBV11-2 and TRBJ1-1; D unclear. V gave up 0 bases and J gave up 3 bases, with 20 bases separating them. Germline V gives CDR1 SGHAT, CDR2 FQNNGV. CDR3 length: 18 amino acids. The CDR3 spells CASSLDWAGQHQDTEAFF. CDR3 nucleotides: TGTGCCAGCAGCTTAGATTGGGCCGGCCAACATCAGGACACTGAAGCTTTCTTT. Full variable domain (rest looked up from reference TRBV11-2 and TRBJ1-1): EAGVAQSPRYKIIEKRQSVAFWCNPISGHATLYWYQQILGQGPKLLIQFQNNGVVDDSQLPKDRFSAERLKGVDSTLKIQPAKLEDSAVYLCASSLDWAGQHQDTEAFFGQGTRLTVV.

This clonotype occurred many times. The chain links TRBV7-9 to TRBJ2-7; 14 bases fit TRBD2. Trimming at V came to 5 bases and at J to 7 bases, leaving 13 bases not matched to a gene. The CDR3 runs to 17 residues. Germline V gene data show CDR1 as SEHNR and CDR2 as FQNEAQ (reference sequence). The CDR3 nucleotides read TGTGCCAGCAGCCCCACCTGGACTAGCGGGAGGCCGAGAGAGCAGTACTTC. Amino acid sequence: CASSPTWTSGRPREQYF.

This clonotype showed up just a few times. CDR3 protein: CSATRQGANQPQHF. The CDR3 DNA follows: TGCAGTGCTACACGACAGGGGGCCAATCAGCCCCAGCATTTT. This rearrangement joins TRBV20-1 to TRBJ1-5; 10 bases agree with TRBD1. The CDR3 is 14 residues long. Looked up from germline, CDR1 is DFQATT and CDR2 is SNEGSKA (reference sequence). The trim removed 4 bases at V and 3 bases at J, leaving 3 bases unmatched.

The chain uses TRBV7-2 and TRBJ2-7; D not resolved. V was pared by 4 bases and J by 1 base, with 17 bases between. From germline, CDR1 is SGHTA and CDR2 FQGNSA. The CDR3 has 16 amino acids. CDR3 loop: CASSSRRGSSSYEQYV. In DNA form, the CDR3 reads TGTGCCAGCAGCTCGCGCAGAGGTAGCAGTTCCTACGAGCAGTACGTC.

This clonotype turned up a few times. The chain carries TRBV11-3 and TRBJ1-2; D not resolved. V lost 0 bases and J 4 bases, leaving 6 bases between the germline ends. This CDR3 is built from 13 residues. In germline, CDR1 is SGHNT, CDR2 YENEEA. The CDR3 bases are TGTGCCAGCAGCTTAGAGAGCAGCTATGGCTACACCTTC. Protein product: CASSLESSYGYTF.

This clonotype was observed many times. V and J are TRBV10-3 and TRBJ2-7, with D maybe TRBD1 (6 bases). V was trimmed by 2 bases and J by 4 bases, leaving 9 bases between them. The CDR3 is 13 residues long. Germline-derived CDR1 and CDR2 are ENHRY and SYGVKD. CDR3 region: CAISETGLYEQYF. In nucleotides, the CDR3 is TGTGCCATCAGTGAGACAGGGTTATACGAGCAGTACTTC.

In this sample, this clonotype turned up many times. The chain carries TRBV5-1 and TRBJ1-1, with D uncertain. V was trimmed by 0 bases and J by 0 bases, leaving 6 bases between them. Germline CDR1 and CDR2: SGHRS and YFSETQ. The CDR3 loop spans 14 amino acids. The CDR3 DNA follows: TGCGCCAGCAGCTTGGAACCCTTGAACACTGAAGCTTTCTTT. Translated: CASSLEPLNTEAFF. Using reference TRBV5-1 and TRBJ1-1 for the parts outside the CDR3, the full variable domain is KAGVTQTPRYLIKTRGQQVTLSCSPISGHRSVSWYQQTPGQGLQFLFEYFSETQRNKGNFPGRFSGRQFSNSRSEMNVSTLELGDSALYLCASSLEPLNTEAFFGQGTRLTVV.

The rearrangement uses TRBV6-2 or TRBV6-3 and TRBJ1-2; perhaps TRBD1 as D (5 bases). Germline V gene lookup returns CDR1 MNHEY and CDR2 SVGEGT. Trimming removed 6 bases at V and 2 bases at J, with 10 bases between. The CDR3 runs 13 residues. This CDR3 is CASRWGLNYGYTF. The CDR3 nucleotides read TGTGCCAGCAGATGGGGACTGAACTATGGCTACACCTTC.

This clonotype was observed a handful of times. A junction end diverges from the germline sequence, so it may reflect a read error. The chain links TRBV20-1 to TRBJ2-2; 11 nucleotides line up with TRBD1. This CDR3 spans 15 amino acids. Per the germline V gene, CDR1 is DFQATT and CDR2 is SNEGSKA (reference sequence). Here the CDR3 DNA reads TGCAGCGCTAATAGGACAGGGGGCGGCACCGGGGAGCTGTTTTTT. Protein: CSANRTGGGTGELFF.

This clonotype was seen a handful of times. The chain couples TRBV20-1 to TRBJ2-2; TRBD2 aligns across 10 bases. There are 14 residues in the CDR3. Germline lookup yields CDR1 DFQATT and CDR2 SNEGSKA (reference sequence). The V segment lost 5 bases and the J segment 1 base; nucleotides outside the gene matches: 1. The CDR3 is CSALAGVNTGELFF. DNA for the CDR3: TGCAGTGCTCTAGCGGGAGTGAACACCGGGGAGCTGTTTTTT.

The chain couples TRBV5-1 to TRBJ2-7; TRBD1 matches 10 bases. With V trimmed by 4 bases and J by 5 bases, 3 bases remained unmatched. CDR3 size: 13 residues. Germline V gives CDR1 SGHRS, CDR2 YFSETQ. The CDR3 here is CASSAGQGHEQYF. CDR3 nucleotide sequence: TGCGCCAGCAGCGCGGGACAGGGGCACGAGCAGTACTTC.

This clonotype has a handful of counts. This chain connects TRBV5-1 to TRBJ1-1; a weak D match, TRBD1 (5 bases). This CDR3 comprises 13 residues. Trimming shortened V by 3 bases and J by 7 bases, and 13 bases separated the two germline ends. Germline V gene lookup returns CDR1 SGHRS and CDR2 YFSETQ. The CDR3 sequence is CASSYQGDGEAFF. CDR3 sequence (DNA): TGCGCCAGCAGCTATCAAGGGGACGGTGAAGCTTTCTTT.

This clonotype was seen many times. The genes are TRBV27 and TRBJ2-2; 9 bases align to TRBD1. The germline V gene encodes CDR1 MNHEY and CDR2 SMNVEV (reference sequence). This CDR3 is built from 16 residues. Losses at the gene ends were 6 bases for V and 7 bases for J; bases not matched to a gene: 12. The chain's CDR3 is CASRSPRTGAGGELFF. The CDR3 region has the DNA TGTGCCAGCAGATCCCCCCGGACAGGGGCCGGCGGGGAGCTGTTTTTT.

The sample holds a few counts of this clonotype. This chain connects TRBV29-1 to TRBJ2-5, with TRBD2 identical over 14 bases. V was pared by 0 bases and J by 4 bases, with 7 bases of the junction left unmatched. CDR1 is SQVTM, CDR2 ANQGSEA, per germline. CDR3 length: 17 residues. Written as DNA, the CDR3 is TGCAGCGTTGAAGAAGGGCCGGGACTAGCGGGAGTAGAGACCCAGTACTTC. Translation: CSVEEGPGLAGVETQYF.

This clonotype was seen more than once but under ten times. A junction boundary mismatches the germline segment, possibly from a read error. The V gene is TRBV7-2, the J gene TRBJ2-1; D gene uncertain. The CDR3 length is 14 residues. CDR1 and CDR2 (germline): SGHTA, FQGNSA. The CDR3 sequence: CASSLEGPETSWLF. In DNA form, the CDR3 reads TGTGCCAGCAGCTTAGAAGGTCCAGAAACGAGCTGGCTCTTC.

V and J are TRBV20-1 and TRBJ2-7, with TRBD2 identical over 7 bases. V lost 6 bases to trimming and J lost 1 base; unmatched junction nucleotides: 9. The CDR3 has 14 residues. Per the germline V gene, CDR1 is DFQATT and CDR2 is SNEGSKA (reference sequence). The CDR3 sequence: CSARGLPKSYEQYF. The DNA for the CDR3 is TGCAGTGCGAGGGGACTACCCAAATCCTACGAGCAGTACTTC.

This clonotype occurred many times. The gene calls are TRBV28 and TRBJ1-5; weak D call: TRBD1 (6 bases). With 1 base removed from V and 4 bases from J, the gap between germline ends came to 8 bases. The CDR3 covers 14 residues. The V gene's germline CDR1 is MDHEN and CDR2 SYDVKM. The CDR3 region has the DNA TGTGCCAGCAGTTTATCACAGGGTAATCAGCCCCAGCATTTT. This translates into CASSLSQGNQPQHF.

At least ten counts were recorded for this clonotype. V gene TRBV12-3 or TRBV12-4 combines with J gene TRBJ2-2; D unclear. The CDR3 totals 16 residues. Trimming took 3 bases from V and 4 from J, leaving 15 bases between them. The CDR3 DNA reads as TGTGCCAGCAGTTTGTCTCTTGGCAGCCGCACCGGGGAGCTGTTTTTT. The encoded protein is CASSLSLGSRTGELFF.

About this clonotype: The junction does not match germline at one end; this may be a read error. The J gene is TRBJ2-3, the V gene TRBV20-1; 15 nucleotides align to TRBD2. The germline CDR1 and CDR2 sequences are DFQATT and SNEGSKA (reference sequence). The CDR3 length is 18 residues. The CDR3 protein is CSAGGGTSGRRPTDTQCF. In nucleotides, the CDR3 is TGCAGTGCTGGAGGCGGGACTAGCGGGAGGCGACCCACAGATACGCAGTGTTTT.

The chain uses TRBV29-1 and TRBJ1-2, with a tentative D call TRBD1 (6 bases). Per the germline V gene, CDR1 is SQVTM and CDR2 is ANQGSEA. The CDR3 loop spans 13 amino acids. Trimming took off 3 bases at V and 2 bases at J, with 10 bases between the two ends. The CDR3, as DNA: TGCAGCGTTGAGGGGGGGGCGAACTATGGCTACACCTTC. Protein sequence: CSVEGGANYGYTF.

This clonotype was counted a few times. This chain joins TRBV20-1 and TRBJ2-3, with D possibly matching TRBD2 (5 bases). This CDR3 is 11 amino acids long. V gave up 6 bases and J gave up 4 bases, with 8 bases separating them. Germline V gives CDR1 DFQATT, CDR2 SNEGSKA (reference sequence). The CDR3 bases are TGCAGTGCAAAACTAGCAGATACGCAGTATTTT. Translated, it gives CSAKLADTQYF.

This clonotype was recorded a few times. J is TRBJ1-6 and V is TRBV6-5, with 10 nucleotides matching TRBD1. The CDR3 sequence is 15 residues long. CDR1 and CDR2 from the germline V gene are MNHEY and SVGAGI. The V segment lost 2 bases and the J segment 9 bases; nucleotides outside the gene matches: 4. The CDR3 DNA follows: TGTGCCAGCAGTTACCTAGGGACAGGGGTTTCACCCCTCCACTTT. It specifies CASSYLGTGVSPLHF.

The CDR3 DNA reads TGCAGCGTACGCCGGGACAGAAGCTCCTACGAGCAGTACTTC. The encoded protein is CSVRRDRSSYEQYF. The rearrangement links TRBV29-1 to TRBJ2-7; 7 bases match TRBD1. Germline V gene data show CDR1 as SQVTM and CDR2 as ANQGSEA. After removal of 6 bases from V and 0 bases from J, the junction contained 8 bases not matched to a gene. The CDR3 is 14 residues long.